This T cell receptor beta chain was recovered during a study of OX40 agonist ivuxolimab in advanced cancers. About the research overall: The study treated patients with ivuxolimab, an agonistic anti-OX40 (CD134) antibody.

Libraries were prepared by immunoSEQ multiplex PCR; TCRdb keeps only in-frame clonotypes and omits some of them. The sample records about 53,000 clones, 70% to 90% being singletons. CDR3 size: 15 residues. Germline-derived CDR1 and CDR2 are MGHRA and YSYEKL. The V end was cut by 4 bases, the J end by 0 bases, with 12 bases between. The genes are TRBV4-1 and TRBJ1-1; D is possibly TRBD1 (5 bases). The sequence came from an adult with an advanced solid tumor such as melanoma, head and neck, liver or kidney cancer. Source: CD4+ or CD8+ T cells sorted from blood, taken in a trial of the OX40 agonist ivuxolimab. Here the CDR3 reads CASSLDPQVNTEAFF. CDR3 sequence (DNA): TGCGCCAGCAGCCTAGACCCACAGGTGAACACTGAAGCTTTCTTT.